One and the same sample provided the 17 T cell receptor beta chains below, sequenced in a study of regulatory T cells in long-lasting Graves disease. Investigators prepared the TCR beta libraries by applying iRepertoire HTBI primers and Arm-PCR of CDR3 regions. TCRdb called the multiplex PCR reads again in MiXCR, with one record for every CDR3 protein. The sample lists more than 450,000 distinct CDR3 sequences, roughly 15% occurring once. Noted time point: newly diagnosed GD, antithyroid drugs for less than 3 months. PBMC-derived RNA was used for the TCR library. These data were also reused for a study on T cells in Graves' hyperthyroidism and ophthalmopathy.

This material consisted of peripheral blood mononuclear cells (PBMCs), taken at new diagnosis, from a patient treated with antithyroid drugs. The receptors originated from a man in his forties with Graves disease.

Of note for this clonotype: It may be a read error: a sequence one base away is much more abundant. In this CDR3 the conserved last residue, phenylalanine or tryptophan, is missing, so a read error is likely. In nucleotides, the CDR3 is TGTGCCAGCAGCTTATCCCCGGGACAGGGGACTGAAGCTTTCCTT. It codes for CASSLSPGQGTEAFL. The chain links TRBV7-6 to TRBJ1-1; 10 bases fit TRBD1. Germline CDR1 reads SGHVS; CDR2 reads FNYEAQ. This CDR3 region has 15 residues. The V segment lost 2 bases and the J segment 5 bases; nucleotides outside the gene matches: 5.

The chain is built from TRBV30 and TRBJ2-7; 9 nucleotides align to TRBD2. CDR1 and CDR2 from the germline V gene are GTSNPN and SVGIG (reference sequence). This CDR3 comprises 14 residues. After removal of 1 base from V and 12 bases from J, the junction contained 13 bases not matched to a gene. CDR3 sequence reads: CAWSGASGAVRLYF. Here the CDR3 DNA reads TGTGCCTGGAGTGGCGCTAGCGGGGCGGTACGCCTGTACTTC.

This clonotype appeared many times. V gene TRBV12-3 or TRBV12-4 combines with J gene TRBJ1-4; D uncertain. Trimming cost V 6 bases and J 8 bases, with 19 bases left between them. The CDR3 totals 15 residues. Here the CDR3 reads CASSPRVTNSEKLFF. CDR3 coding DNA: TGTGCCAGCAGCCCACGGGTGACGAATAGCGAAAAACTGTTTTTT.

The chain links TRBV9 to TRBJ2-1; D is uncertain. V shed 0 bases and J shed 3 bases, with 7 bases lying between them. The CDR3 length is 14 residues. Germline CDR1 reads SGDLS; CDR2 reads YYNGEE. The CDR3 coding sequence is TGTGCCAGCAGCGTAGGGAAGGACTACAATGAGCAGTTCTTC. This gives the protein CASSVGKDYNEQFF. Looking up the rest from reference TRBV9 and TRBJ2-1 gives the full variable domain: DSGVTQTPKHLITATGQRVTLRCSPRSGDLSVYWYQQSLDQGLQFLIQYYNGEERAKGNILERFSAQQFPDLHSELNLSSLELGDSALYFCASSVGKDYNEQFFGPGTRLTVL.

The sample holds many counts of this clonotype. This chain links TRBV5-1 with TRBJ2-1; 10 nucleotides line up with TRBD2. Germline V gene data show CDR1 as SGHRS and CDR2 as YFSETQ. Trimming at V came to 0 bases and at J to 8 bases, leaving 11 bases not matched to a gene. The CDR3 is made up of 17 amino acids. The CDR3 spells CASSLEPSGRAGDEQFF. CDR3 DNA: TGCGCCAGCAGCTTGGAACCCAGCGGGAGGGCAGGCGATGAGCAGTTCTTC.

The J gene is TRBJ2-1, the V gene TRBV20-1, with TRBD2 matching over 8 bases. CDR1 and CDR2 (germline): DFQATT, SNEGSKA (reference sequence). CDR3 length: 17 amino acids. After removal of 4 bases from V and 4 bases from J, the junction contained 15 bases not matched to a gene. The CDR3 is CSATLTAGRAMYNEQFF. In nucleotides, the CDR3 is TGCAGTGCTACCCTGACGGCCGGGAGGGCCATGTACAATGAGCAGTTCTTC.

This clonotype was recorded many times. The chain carries TRBV5-1 and TRBJ2-5; 11 bases align to TRBD2. Trimming at V came to 3 bases and at J to 4 bases, leaving 11 bases not matched to a gene. The CDR3 is made up of 17 amino acids. Germline V gene lookup returns CDR1 SGHRS and CDR2 YFSETQ. CDR3 residues: CASSSGIAGGGRETQYF. The CDR3 coding sequence is TGCGCCAGCAGCTCTGGAATAGCGGGAGGGGGCCGAGAGACCCAGTACTTC.

This clonotype was found a few times. V usage is TRBV7-6 and J usage is TRBJ2-1, with D unclear. Trimming took 5 bases from V and 8 from J, leaving 16 bases between them. CDR1 and CDR2 from the germline V gene are SGHVS and FNYEAQ. CDR3 length equals 14 residues. The CDR3 loop is CASSPMPGRHEQFF. Written as DNA, the CDR3 is TGTGCCAGCAGCCCCATGCCGGGTAGGCATGAGCAGTTCTTC.

A remark on this clonotype: This may be a read error, as it is one base from a much larger clone. This chain connects TRBV28 to TRBJ2-5; weak D call: TRBD1 (5 bases). Germline V lookup: CDR1 MDHEN, CDR2 SYDVKM. This CDR3 comprises 13 residues. V lost 3 bases and J lost 5, with 10 bases in between. CDR3 nucleotide sequence: TGTGCCAGCAGTTTCAGGGTTGCGGAGACCCAGTACTTC. Translating it yields CASSFRVAETQYF.

This clonotype appeared a few times. The V call is TRBV27, the J call TRBJ2-3; no definite D call. Germline loops: CDR1 MNHEY, CDR2 SMNVEV (reference sequence). The ends were cut back, 4 bases at V and 2 bases at J, with 7 bases in the middle. CDR3 size: 13 residues. The CDR3 spells CASSYVNTDTQYF. CDR3 bases: TGTGCCAGCAGTTATGTGAACACAGATACGCAGTATTTT.

In this sample, this clonotype turned up a few times. This may be a read error: a much more frequent sequence differs by one nucleotide. The chain recombines TRBV5-1 with TRBJ1-4, with D unresolved. The CDR3 is 15 amino acids. Germline CDR1 SGHRS, CDR2 YFSETQ. The V end lost 4 bases, the J end lost 13 bases, and 23 bases lay between the germline ends. Here the CDR3 DNA reads TGCGCCAGCAGCAACGGGGATCCATCTCGGGGAAGACTGTTTTTT. Encoded protein: CASSNGDPSRGRLFF.

The chain has TRBV5-6 and TRBJ2-7, with D perhaps TRBD2 (6 bases). CDR1 is SGHDT and CDR2 is YYEEEE in the germline V gene. This CDR3 is built from 13 residues. With 4 bases removed from V and 7 bases from J, the gap between germline ends came to 15 bases. The CDR3, as DNA: TGTGCCAGCAGCCGCACTAGCCCGAGGGAGCAGTACTTC. Protein product: CASSRTSPREQYF.

This clonotype was detected ten times or more. The rearrangement joins TRBV5-1 to TRBJ2-7; 9 positions match TRBD1. Germline V gives CDR1 SGHRS, CDR2 YFSETQ. V was pared by 3 bases and J by 3 bases, with 10 bases of the junction left unmatched. This CDR3 has 16 amino acids. DNA of the CDR3: TGCGCCAGCAGCTCTCCCCCGGGACAGGGATTCTACGAGCAGTACTTC. Residues: CASSSPPGQGFYEQYF.

This chain links TRBV5-6 with TRBJ2-1; possible D gene TRBD1, 6 bases. Per germline, CDR1 SGHDT and CDR2 YYEEEE. This CDR3 is 16 amino acids long. The ends were cut back, 3 bases at V and 4 bases at J, with 17 bases in the middle. CDR3 bases: TGTGCCAGCAGCTGGAAGGACAGCTCACTGTACAATGAGCAGTTCTTC. Translation gives CASSWKDSSLYNEQFF.

This clonotype has a count of ten or more. The rearrangement joins TRBV7-9 to TRBJ2-5; TRBD2 matches at 13 bases. Trimming cost V 5 bases and J 5 bases; bases outside gene matches: 11. The CDR3 extends over 17 amino acids. From germline, CDR1 is SEHNR and CDR2 FQNEAQ (reference sequence). Here the CDR3 DNA reads TGTGCCAGCAGCCTACAACCGGGACTAGCGGGACTCGAGACCCAGTACTTC. Translating it yields CASSLQPGLAGLETQYF.

This clonotype was detected ten times or more. The chain links TRBV28 to TRBJ2-7; unclear D gene. This CDR3 has 16 residues. Deletions cut 8 bases from V and 3 bases from J, with 23 bases between. Looked up from germline, CDR1 is MDHEN and CDR2 is SYDVKM. CDR3 DNA sequence: TGTGCCAGCCGTCCGACGATCCAGATAAGGTTCTACGAGCAGTACTTC. Encoded protein: CASRPTIQIRFYEQYF.

This clonotype was counted many times. The rearrangement links TRBV11-2 to TRBJ2-7; a possible D gene is TRBD1 (6 bases). Trimming left V 3 bases short and J 6 bases short, with 9 bases between. The CDR3 runs 12 residues. Germline V gene lookup returns CDR1 SGHAT and CDR2 FQNNGV. The CDR3 protein is CASSLGAGEQYF. CDR3 nucleotides: TGTGCCAGCAGCTTGGGGGCTGGCGAGCAGTACTTC.